This T cell receptor (beta chain) was retrieved from a study of lymphopenia after photon versus proton radiotherapy. Study-wide results and caveats: In patients who died, overall survival fell as post-nadir TCR diversity dropped more.

Only in-frame clones appear in the TCRdb table, and some are missing; sequencing was by immunoSEQ multiplex PCR. There are more than 60,000 clones in the sample; about 86% occur only once, and approximately 2% lies in the top ten. Worth noting for this clone: Its target is not known.

Trimming pared 4 bases from V and 3 bases from J, leaving 13 bases between. CDR3 length: 14 residues. Per germline, CDR1 GTSNPN and CDR2 SVGIG (reference sequence). The origin of this receptor is a middle-aged man with gastric cancer. Sequencing used peripheral blood, obtained from a patient treated with photon-based radiotherapy. The gene calls are TRBV30 and TRBJ1-5, with a tentative D call TRBD1 (5 bases). CDR3 residues: CAWNTGTVNQPQHF. CDR3 coding DNA: TGTGCCTGGAACACCGGGACCGTCAATCAGCCCCAGCATTTT.